This T cell receptor beta chain originates from a study of T cell clusters in autoimmune cytopenias. Germline V lookup: CDR1 SGHTA, CDR2 FQGNSA. This CDR3 is 14 amino acids long. Each sample's input was about 270 ng genomic DNA, roughly 40,000 genome equivalents. One tube held mixed TRB-A and TRB-B primer pools for touch-down PCR. TCRdb reprocessed the multiplex PCR reads, with one entry per CDR3 protein and no DNA. This sample's table reports more than 2,500 distinct CDR3 sequences. This clonotype shows up as medium-sized by frequency. These same data were also listed under a study on T cell repertoires in aging, cancer and after chemotherapy.

This receptor was taken from a human donor with an autoimmune cytopenia or autoimmune hepatitis (not recorded which). V and J are TRBV7-2 and TRBJ1-5; the D call from TCRdb, TRBD1, cannot be confirmed without DNA. Sample: peripheral blood. This chain's CDR3 is CASSFTPSYQPQHF.